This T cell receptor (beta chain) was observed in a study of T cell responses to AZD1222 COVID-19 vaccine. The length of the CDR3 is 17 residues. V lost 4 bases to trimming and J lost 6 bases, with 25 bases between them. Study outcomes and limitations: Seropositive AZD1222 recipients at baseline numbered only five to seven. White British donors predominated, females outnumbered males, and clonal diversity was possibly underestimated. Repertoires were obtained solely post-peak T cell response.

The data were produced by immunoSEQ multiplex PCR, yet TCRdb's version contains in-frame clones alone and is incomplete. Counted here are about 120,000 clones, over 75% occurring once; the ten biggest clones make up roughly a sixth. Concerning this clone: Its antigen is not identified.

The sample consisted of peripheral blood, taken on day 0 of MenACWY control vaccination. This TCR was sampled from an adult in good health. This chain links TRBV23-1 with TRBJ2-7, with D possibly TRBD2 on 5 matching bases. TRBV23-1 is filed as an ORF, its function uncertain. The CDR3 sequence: CASSLMPVDKRSSEQYF. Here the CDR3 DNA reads TGCGCCAGCAGTCTCATGCCTGTTGACAAGCGGTCGTCCGAGCAGTACTTC.